This T cell receptor (beta chain) originates from a study of shared clonotypes between healthy human individuals. With V trimmed by 5 bases and J by 1 base, 10 bases remained unmatched. The germline V gene has CDR1 SEHNR and CDR2 FQNEAQ (reference sequence). This CDR3 spans 16 amino acids. This table comes from immunoSEQ multiplex PCR, and its TCRdb copy is limited to in-frame clones, with some not included. The table shows about 2,500,000 clones, with around 90% occurring only once. Study-level findings and limits: About 5% of naive CD4 clonotypes were common to a handful of donors. Only blood underwent sampling, and tissue repertoires likely differ.

A note on this clone: Its antigen is unknown.

Input material: naive CD4+ T cells sorted from blood. Subset given: CD45RA+ positively selected. This TCR was sampled from a young man in good health. The J gene is TRBJ1-2, the V gene TRBV7-9; 7 nucleotides line up with TRBD1. The CDR3 reads CASSVVGTANNYGYTF. The CDR3 region has the DNA TGTGCCAGCAGCGTCGTTGGGACAGCCAATAACTATGGCTACACCTTC. Using reference TRBV7-9 and TRBJ1-2 for the parts outside the CDR3, the full variable domain is DTGVSQNPRHKITKRGQNVTFRCDPISEHNRLYWYRQTLGQGPEFLTYFQNEAQLEKSRLLSDRFSAERPKGSFSTLEIQRTEQGDSAMYLCASSVVGTANNYGYTFGSGTRLTVV.